The entry below gives a single TCR beta chain sequence along with its context. This sample stems from a study of blood T cell repertoires in COVID-19. At the level of the study: Whether acute or convalescent, the COVID-19 samples came from the United States, Italy and Spain. The cDNA or gDNA used as material had been derived from T cells, B-cell-depleted T cells, or PBMCs.

Original methodology: Quantification of nucleated cells was approximated via reference gene primer amplification. The protocol was immunoSEQ multiplex PCR, while the TCRdb copy is restricted to in-frame clones and leaves out a portion. V and J calls plus clone size are reproduced from that table; the DNA served to infer D and trimming. Here the sample spans roughly 80,000 clones, around 88% being singletons. Germline CDR1 SGHAT, CDR2 FQNNGV. With V trimmed by 3 bases and J by 0 bases, 13 bases remained unmatched. This CDR3 has 18 residues. The specimen sequenced was peripheral blood. The source of this sequence is a woman of 80 years or more with active or convalescent COVID-19. The V call is TRBV11-2, the J call TRBJ1-2, with 7 nucleotides matching TRBD1. CDR3 protein: CASSFRPRTGYPNYGYTF. The CDR3 bases are TGTGCCAGCAGCTTCCGACCAAGGACAGGCTACCCTAACTATGGCTACACCTTC.